The 2 T cell receptor beta chains listed next were all sequenced from one sample in a study of T cell repertoires in ileal Crohn's disease. Using immunoSEQ multiplex PCR, the repertoire was profiled, and TCRdb retains in-frame clones only, with some absent. The data hold roughly 3,200 clones, with 85% to 95% observed a single time. As to time point: inflamed ileum from the surgical specimen. The sequencing sample was made of ileal tissue. These receptors were obtained from an adult with Crohn's disease.

The CDR3 region is CASMGQGAAATEAFF. The CDR3 DNA is TGTGCCAGCATGGGACAGGGTGCGGCGGCAACTGAAGCTTTCTTT. The chain recombines TRBV6-1 with TRBJ1-1; TRBD1 matches 9 bases. The germline V gene encodes CDR1 MNHNS and CDR2 SASEGT. The junction had 11 bases not matched to a gene; V was cut back by 7 bases and J by 5 bases. CDR3 length equals 15 residues.

The chain recombines TRBV10-1 with TRBJ2-1; maybe TRBD2 (5 bases). From germline, CDR1 is WNHNN and CDR2 SYGVQD (reference sequence). Trimming removed 0 bases at V and 1 base at J, with 7 bases between. The CDR3 contains 15 residues. CDR3 amino acids: CASSESAGSYNEQFF. The CDR3 coding sequence is TGCGCCAGCAGTGAGTCTGCGGGTTCCTACAATGAGCAGTTCTTC.